Below, 22 T cell receptor beta chains from the same sample are listed, as sequenced in a study of OX40 agonist ivuxolimab in advanced cancers. Data came from immunoSEQ multiplex PCR; TCRdb stores just in-frame clones and leaves some out. The table shows some 110,000 clones, with 75% to 95% occurring only once. The input for sequencing was CD4+ or CD8+ T cells sorted from blood, taken in a trial of the OX40 agonist ivuxolimab. The receptors shown here come from an adult with an advanced solid tumor such as melanoma, head and neck, liver or kidney cancer.

This clone was found a few times. The chain carries TRBV11-3 and TRBJ1-6, with D possibly TRBD1 on 6 matching bases. Germline CDR1 and CDR2: SGHNT and YENEEA. Trimming took off 1 base at V and 7 bases at J, with 8 bases between the two ends. The CDR3 is 14 amino acids. CDR3 in DNA: TGTGCCAGCAGCTTAGGCGGACAGAATTCACCCCTCCACTTT. Translated: CASSLGGQNSPLHF. Full variable domain (rest looked up from reference TRBV11-3 and TRBJ1-6): EAGVVQSPRYKIIEKKQPVAFWCNPISGHNTLYWYLQNLGQGPELLIRYENEEAVDDSQLPKDRFSAERLKGVDSTLKIQPAELGDSAVYLCASSLGGQNSPLHFGNGTRLTVT.

The J gene is TRBJ1-3, the V gene TRBV19; possibly TRBD1 for D (6 bases). Per germline, CDR1 LNHDA and CDR2 SQIVND (reference sequence). The CDR3 contains 14 residues. Between the trimmed V and J ends, which lost 6 bases and 4 bases, there was a span of 13 bases. This chain's CDR3 is CASSAGASGNTIYF. Written as DNA, the CDR3 is TGTGCCAGTAGCGCAGGGGCCTCCGGAAACACCATATATTTT. Variable domain in full (rest from reference TRBV19 and TRBJ1-3): DGGITQSPKYLFRKEGQNVTLSCEQNLNHDAMYWYRQDPGQGLRLIYYSQIVNDFQKGDIAEGYSVSREKKESFPLTVTSAQKNPTAFYLCASSAGASGNTIYFGEGSWLTVV.

The chain combines TRBV5-1 with TRBJ2-3; TRBD2 matches at 8 bases. Germline V gene lookup returns CDR1 SGHRS and CDR2 YFSETQ. V was pared by 6 bases and J by 2 bases, with 5 bases of the junction left unmatched. This CDR3 contains 14 residues. This chain's CDR3 is CASTTGGTTDTQYF. The CDR3, as DNA: TGCGCCAGCACCACGGGGGGGACCACAGATACGCAGTATTTT.

This sequence joins TRBV7-2 and TRBJ2-5; 15 bases fit TRBD2. The CDR3 contains 17 residues. V dropped 5 bases and J dropped 5; count of bases not matched to a gene: 9. Germline V gene sequence: CDR1 SGHTA, CDR2 FQGNSA. CDR3 DNA sequence: TGTGCCAGCAGCCCCGGGACTAGCGGGGGGCCGGTGGAGACCCAGTACTTC. Translating gives CASSPGTSGGPVETQYF. Based on the CDR3 plus reference TRBV7-2 and TRBJ2-5, the full variable domain is GAGVSQSPSNKVTEKGKDVELRCDPISGHTALYWYRQSLGQGLEFLIYFQGNSAPDKSGLPSDRFSAERTGGSVSTLTIQRTQQEDSAVYLCASSPGTSGGPVETQYFGPGTRLLVL.

The chain combines TRBV6-1 with TRBJ2-5, with 7 bases identical to TRBD1. CDR1 and CDR2 (germline): MNHNS, SASEGT. This CDR3 is built from 12 residues. The junction had 4 bases not matched to a gene; V was cut back by 7 bases and J by 5 bases. CDR3 region: CASTEQGETQYF. The CDR3 region has the DNA TGTGCCAGCACCGAACAGGGGGAGACCCAGTACTTC.

The gene calls are TRBV15 and TRBJ1-6; 7 bases align to TRBD1. The CDR3 is made up of 14 amino acids. CDR1 LNHNV and CDR2 YYDKDF come from the germline V gene (reference sequence). The J segment lost 10 bases and the V segment lost 0 bases, leaving 3 bases of the junction unmatched. In nucleotides, the CDR3 is TGTGCCACCAGCAGAGATCGGACAGGATCACCCCTCCACTTT. Residues: CATSRDRTGSPLHF.

The J gene is TRBJ2-1, the V gene TRBV30; 11 bases are a match to TRBD2. The CDR3 sequence is 13 residues long. CDR1 GTSNPN and CDR2 SVGIG come from the germline V gene (reference sequence). Losses at the gene ends were 3 bases for V and 6 bases for J; bases not matched to a gene: 1. CDR3 amino acids: CAWRLAGGNEQFF. Written as DNA, the CDR3 is TGTGCCTGGAGGCTAGCGGGGGGCAATGAGCAGTTCTTC.

The chain joins TRBV4-3 to TRBJ2-3; maybe TRBD2 (5 bases). CDR3 size: 13 residues. The V gene lost 8 bases and the J gene lost 3 bases, with 12 bases spanning the gap. CDR1 LGHNA and CDR2 YSLEER come from the germline V gene. CDR3 residues: CASGRTGTDTQYF. CDR3 nucleotides: TGCGCCAGCGGCCGGACTGGGACAGATACGCAGTATTTT.

The chain recombines TRBV7-2 with TRBJ1-5; D unresolved. The CDR3 is 15 amino acids. Trimming took off 1 base at V and 6 bases at J, with 13 bases between the two ends. Germline-derived CDR1 and CDR2 are SGHTA and FQGNSA. The CDR3 nucleotides read TGTGCCAGCAGCTTAGACTCGGGAGCCAGTCAGCCCCAGCATTTT. Amino acid sequence: CASSLDSGASQPQHF.

The J gene is TRBJ2-3, the V gene TRBV4-2, with D tentatively TRBD2 (6 bases). The CDR3 is 16 residues long. V lost 1 base to trimming and J lost 6 bases, with 17 bases between them. Germline V CDR1 and CDR2: LGHNA, YNFKEQ. DNA for the CDR3: TGTGCCAGCAGCCAAGTATCCCTCCGGGGGTCCGATACGCAGTATTTT. It yields the protein CASSQVSLRGSDTQYF.

This clone showed up just a few times. The junction does not match germline at one end; this may be a read error. CDR3 sequence reads: CASSRALYDRIF. The DNA for the CDR3 is TGTGCCAGCTCACGGGCCCTCTATGACAGAATCTTC. V is TRBV7-9 and J is TRBJ2-1; tentatively, D is TRBD1 (5 bases). Looked up from germline, CDR1 is SEHNR and CDR2 is FQNEAQ (reference sequence). This CDR3 contains 12 residues.

This chain links TRBV27 with TRBJ2-7; 8 bases match TRBD1. Unmatched junction bases numbered 10, after V lost 5 bases and J lost 4 bases. The germline CDR1 and CDR2 sequences are MNHEY and SMNVEV (reference sequence). The CDR3 totals 15 residues. This CDR3 reads CASSPRTGREYEQYF. In nucleotides, the CDR3 is TGTGCCAGCAGTCCCCGGACAGGGCGCGAATACGAGCAGTACTTC.

The chain carries TRBV20-1 and TRBJ2-3; D not certain. From germline, CDR1 is DFQATT and CDR2 SNEGSKA (reference sequence). V dropped 8 bases and J dropped 6 bases, with 6 bases sitting between them. The CDR3 has 9 residues. The CDR3 bases are TGCAGTCCCCCCGATACGCAGTATTTT. Amino acids: CSPPDTQYF.

The V gene is TRBV6-5, the J gene TRBJ1-4; no reliable D call. The germline V and J ends were trimmed by 6 bases and 8 bases, with 16 bases remaining between them. The CDR3 length is 14 residues. Germline V lookup: CDR1 MNHEY, CDR2 SVGAGI. This CDR3 reads CASRHPRGPEKLFF. The CDR3 bases are TGTGCCAGCAGACACCCCCGAGGGCCGGAAAAACTGTTTTTT.

The chain links TRBV29-1 to TRBJ1-3, with a possible D match to TRBD1 (5 bases). Germline lookup yields CDR1 SQVTM and CDR2 ANQGSEA. The ends were cut back, 4 bases at V and 6 bases at J, with 10 bases in the middle. CDR3 length: 12 residues. CDR3 amino acids: CSVAGLENTIYF. The DNA for the CDR3 is TGCAGCGTTGCAGGGCTCGAAAACACCATATATTTT.

This clone is a singleton in its sample. The V gene is TRBV2, the J gene TRBJ2-3, with 11 bases lining up with TRBD2. J was trimmed by 1 base and V by 6 bases; bases with no gene match: 3. Germline lookup yields CDR1 SNHLY and CDR2 FYNNEI. The CDR3 consists of 15 residues. DNA of the CDR3: TGTGCCAGCAGGGGGACTAGCGGACGCACAGATACGCAGTATTTT. It codes for CASRGTSGRTDTQYF.

This CDR3 reads CAISELPQYGYTF. DNA for the CDR3: TGTGCCATCAGTGAGTTACCTCAGTACGGCTACACCTTC. V is TRBV10-3 and J is TRBJ1-2; D is unclear. The CDR3 has 13 residues. The germline V gene encodes CDR1 ENHRY and CDR2 SYGVKD. V gave up 1 base and J gave up 8 bases, with 11 bases separating them.

This sequence joins TRBV20-1 and TRBJ2-5; D ambiguous. Germline V gives CDR1 DFQATT, CDR2 SNEGSKA (reference sequence). This CDR3 is 11 amino acids long. V was pared by 5 bases and J by 5 bases, with 9 bases between. DNA of the CDR3: TGCAGTGCTGACATAGGGGAGACCCAGTACTTC. It encodes CSADIGETQYF.

The chain recombines TRBV23-1 with TRBJ2-1; D may be TRBD2 (6 bases). TRBV23-1 is given ORF status, its function remaining uncertain. The CDR3 covers 15 residues. The ends were cut back, 7 bases at V and 7 bases at J, with 20 bases in the middle. CDR3 protein: CASNNIRERKNEQFF. Written as DNA, the CDR3 is TGCGCCAGCAATAATATCCGGGAGCGGAAAAATGAGCAGTTCTTC.

The V and J genes are TRBV19 and TRBJ2-3, with D possibly TRBD2 on 7 matching bases. There are 16 residues in the CDR3. V was pared by 7 bases and J by 3 bases, with 20 bases between. Germline CDR1 LNHDA, CDR2 SQIVND (reference sequence). The CDR3 DNA reads as TGTGCCAGTAATCCCCTTTTGGGGGGGCCAACAGATACGCAGTATTTT. This translates into CASNPLLGGPTDTQYF.

The chain recombines TRBV27 with TRBJ2-1; D uncertain. The CDR3 spans 15 residues. Per the germline V gene, CDR1 is MNHEY and CDR2 is SMNVEV (reference sequence). Trimming stripped 0 bases from V and 2 bases from J, with 8 bases between. This CDR3 reads CASSLSPDPYNEQFF. In DNA, the CDR3 is TGTGCCAGCAGTTTATCCCCAGACCCCTACAATGAGCAGTTCTTC.

The chain joins TRBV5-1 to TRBJ2-5; D possibly corresponds to TRBD2 (5 bases). Germline CDR1 SGHRS, CDR2 YFSETQ. This CDR3 is built from 13 residues. Between the trimmed V and J ends, which lost 0 bases and 2 bases, there was a span of 5 bases. CDR3 DNA: TGCGCCAGCAGCTTGGGGACTCAAGAGACCCAGTACTTC. The encoded protein is CASSLGTQETQYF.